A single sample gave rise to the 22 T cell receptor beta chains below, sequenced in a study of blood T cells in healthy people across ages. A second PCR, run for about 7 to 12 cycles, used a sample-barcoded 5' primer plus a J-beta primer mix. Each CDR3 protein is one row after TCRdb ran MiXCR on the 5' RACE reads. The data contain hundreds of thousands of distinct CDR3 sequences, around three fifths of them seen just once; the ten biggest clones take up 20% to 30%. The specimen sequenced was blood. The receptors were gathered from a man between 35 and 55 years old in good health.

CDR3 region: CSARPLTPDTQYF. The CDR3 DNA reads as TGCAGTGCTAGACCCCTGACCCCAGATACGCAGTATTTT. The genes are TRBV20-1 and TRBJ2-3; D is undetermined. Germline V gene data show CDR1 as DFQATT and CDR2 as SNEGSKA (reference sequence). The CDR3 runs to 13 residues. V lost 2 bases, J lost 4 bases, and 10 bases lay in between.

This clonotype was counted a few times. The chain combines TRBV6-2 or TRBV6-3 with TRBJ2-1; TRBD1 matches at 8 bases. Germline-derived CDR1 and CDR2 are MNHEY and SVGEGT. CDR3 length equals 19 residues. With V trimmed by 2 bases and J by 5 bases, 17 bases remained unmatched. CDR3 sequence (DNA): TGTGCCAGCAGTTACGGTTTCACGTCAGGGGGCGGAGGCAACAATGAGCAGTTCTTC. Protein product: CASSYGFTSGGGGNNEQFF.

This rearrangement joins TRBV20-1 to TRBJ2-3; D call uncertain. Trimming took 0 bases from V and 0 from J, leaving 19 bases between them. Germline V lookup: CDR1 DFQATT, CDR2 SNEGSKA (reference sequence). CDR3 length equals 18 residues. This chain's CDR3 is CSARDLFLQTSSTDTQYF. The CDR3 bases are TGCAGTGCTAGAGATCTGTTCCTCCAGACCTCTAGCACAGATACGCAGTATTTT.

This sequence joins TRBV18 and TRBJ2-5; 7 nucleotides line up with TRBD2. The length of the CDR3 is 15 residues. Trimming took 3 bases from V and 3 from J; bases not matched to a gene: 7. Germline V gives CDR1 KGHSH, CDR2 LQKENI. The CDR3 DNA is TGTGCCAGCTCACCCATCCGGGACTATAAAGAGACCCAGTACTTC. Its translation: CASSPIRDYKETQYF. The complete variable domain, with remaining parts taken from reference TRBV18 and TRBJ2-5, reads NAGVMQNPRHLVRRRGQEARLRCSPMKGHSHVYWYRQLPEEGLKFMVYLQKENIIDESGMPKERFSAEFPKEGPSILRIQQVVRGDSAAYFCASSPIRDYKETQYFGPGTRLLVL.

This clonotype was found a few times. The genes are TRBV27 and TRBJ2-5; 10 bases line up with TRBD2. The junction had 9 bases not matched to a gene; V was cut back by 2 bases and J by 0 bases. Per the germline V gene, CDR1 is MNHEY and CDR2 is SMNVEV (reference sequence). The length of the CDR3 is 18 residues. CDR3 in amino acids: CASSLLAGEGRYQETQYF. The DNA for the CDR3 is TGTGCCAGCAGTTTACTAGCGGGAGAGGGGCGGTACCAAGAGACCCAGTACTTC.

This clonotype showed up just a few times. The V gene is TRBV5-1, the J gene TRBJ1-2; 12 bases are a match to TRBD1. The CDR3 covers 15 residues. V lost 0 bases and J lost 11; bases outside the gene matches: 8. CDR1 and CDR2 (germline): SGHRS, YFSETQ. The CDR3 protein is CASSLGSGTGGVYTF. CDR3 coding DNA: TGCGCCAGCAGCTTGGGATCCGGGACAGGGGGCGTTTACACCTTC.

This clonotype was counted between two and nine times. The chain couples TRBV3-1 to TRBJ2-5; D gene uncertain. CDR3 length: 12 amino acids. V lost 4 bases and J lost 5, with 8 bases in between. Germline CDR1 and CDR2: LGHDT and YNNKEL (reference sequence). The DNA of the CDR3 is TGTGCCAGCAGCCCGGCTGCCGAGACCCAGTACTTC. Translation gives CASSPAAETQYF.

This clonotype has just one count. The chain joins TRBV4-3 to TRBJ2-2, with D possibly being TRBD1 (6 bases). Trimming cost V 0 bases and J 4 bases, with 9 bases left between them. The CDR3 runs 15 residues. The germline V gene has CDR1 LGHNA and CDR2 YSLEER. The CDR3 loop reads CASSQERQATGELFF. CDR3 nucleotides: TGCGCCAGCAGCCAAGAGAGACAGGCCACCGGGGAGCTGTTTTTT.

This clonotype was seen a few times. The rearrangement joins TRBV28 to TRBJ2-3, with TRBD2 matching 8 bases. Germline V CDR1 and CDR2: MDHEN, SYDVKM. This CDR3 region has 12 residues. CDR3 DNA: TGTGCACTGGCGGGACTAGGTGACACGCAGTATTTT. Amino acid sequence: CALAGLGDTQYF.

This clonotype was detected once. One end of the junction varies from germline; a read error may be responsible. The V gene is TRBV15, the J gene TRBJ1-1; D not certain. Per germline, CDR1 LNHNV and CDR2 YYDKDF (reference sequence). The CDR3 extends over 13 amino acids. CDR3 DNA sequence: TGTGCCTCCGATTCTGGGCCGAACACCGAAGCTTTCTTT. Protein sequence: CASDSGPNTEAFF.

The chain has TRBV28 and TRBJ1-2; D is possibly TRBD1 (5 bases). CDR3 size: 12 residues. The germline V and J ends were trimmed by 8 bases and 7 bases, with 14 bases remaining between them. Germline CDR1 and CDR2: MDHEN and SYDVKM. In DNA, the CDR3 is TGTGCCAGCCATCTAGGGGTCGGTGGCTACACCTTC. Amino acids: CASHLGVGGYTF.

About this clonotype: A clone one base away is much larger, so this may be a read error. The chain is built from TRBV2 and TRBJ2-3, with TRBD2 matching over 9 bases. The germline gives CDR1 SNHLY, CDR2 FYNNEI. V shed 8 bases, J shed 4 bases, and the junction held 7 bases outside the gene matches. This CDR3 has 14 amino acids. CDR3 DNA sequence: TGTGCCAGCCAAGCGGGGGGAAGGGCAGATACGCAGTATTTT. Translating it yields CASQAGGRADTQYF.

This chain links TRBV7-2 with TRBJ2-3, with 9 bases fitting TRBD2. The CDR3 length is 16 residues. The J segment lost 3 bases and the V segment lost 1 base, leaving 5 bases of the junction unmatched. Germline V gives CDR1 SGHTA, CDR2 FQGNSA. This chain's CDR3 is CASSLVKLAGTDTQYF. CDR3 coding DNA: TGTGCCAGCAGCTTAGTCAAACTAGCGGGTACAGATACGCAGTATTTT.

In nucleotides, the CDR3 is TGTGCCAGCATGGCTGGAGGATTGAACTATGGCTACACCTTC. This translates into CASMAGGLNYGYTF. This sequence joins TRBV6-5 and TRBJ1-2, with D uncertain. Trimming took off 7 bases at V and 2 bases at J, with 14 bases between the two ends. Germline CDR1 MNHEY, CDR2 SVGAGI. The CDR3 has 14 amino acids.

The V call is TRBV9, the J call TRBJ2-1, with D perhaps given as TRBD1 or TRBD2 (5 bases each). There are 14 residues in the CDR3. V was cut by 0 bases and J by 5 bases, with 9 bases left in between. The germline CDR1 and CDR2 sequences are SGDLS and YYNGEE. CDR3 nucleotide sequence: TGTGCCAGCAGCGTAGGTCTGGGACACAATGAGCAGTTCTTC. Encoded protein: CASSVGLGHNEQFF.

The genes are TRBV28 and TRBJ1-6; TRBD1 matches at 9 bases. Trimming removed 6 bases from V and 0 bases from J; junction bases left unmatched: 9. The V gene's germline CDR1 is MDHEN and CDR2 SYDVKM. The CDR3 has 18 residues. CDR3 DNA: TGTGCCAGCAGATCCGGGACAGGGAAAAGCTCCTATAATTCACCCCTCCACTTT. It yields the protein CASRSGTGKSSYNSPLHF.

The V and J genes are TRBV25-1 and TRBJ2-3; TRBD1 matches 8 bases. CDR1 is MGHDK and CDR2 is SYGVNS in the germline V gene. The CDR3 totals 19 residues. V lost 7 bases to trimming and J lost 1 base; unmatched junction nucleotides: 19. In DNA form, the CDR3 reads TGTGCCAGCACGGCCACCCTAAGCAGGGGGCGATACGGCACAGATACGCAGTATTTT. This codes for CASTATLSRGRYGTDTQYF. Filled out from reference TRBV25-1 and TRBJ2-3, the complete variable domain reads EADIYQTPRYLVIGTGKKITLECSQTMGHDKMYWYQQDPGMELHLIHYSYGVNSTEKGDLSSESTVSRIRTEHFPLTLESARPSHTSQYLCASTATLSRGRYGTDTQYFGPGTRLTVL.

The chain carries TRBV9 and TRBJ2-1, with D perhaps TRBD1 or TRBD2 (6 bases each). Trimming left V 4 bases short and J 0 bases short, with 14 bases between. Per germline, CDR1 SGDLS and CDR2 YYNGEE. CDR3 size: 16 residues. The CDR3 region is CASSPGGGSSYNEQFF. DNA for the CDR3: TGTGCCAGCAGCCCAGGAGGGGGTAGCTCCTACAATGAGCAGTTCTTC.

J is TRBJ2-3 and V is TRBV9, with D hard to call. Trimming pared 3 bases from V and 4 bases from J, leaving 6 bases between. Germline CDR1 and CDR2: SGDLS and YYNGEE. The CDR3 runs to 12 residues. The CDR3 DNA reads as TGTGCCAGCAGCGCTTCCGCAGATACGCAGTATTTT. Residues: CASSASADTQYF.

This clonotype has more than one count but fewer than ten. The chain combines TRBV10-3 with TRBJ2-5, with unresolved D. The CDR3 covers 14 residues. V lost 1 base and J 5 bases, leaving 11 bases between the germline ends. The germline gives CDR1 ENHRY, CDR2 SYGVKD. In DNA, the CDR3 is TGTGCCATCAGTGAGTGGGTCGGCTCGGAGACCCAGTACTTC. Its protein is CAISEWVGSETQYF.

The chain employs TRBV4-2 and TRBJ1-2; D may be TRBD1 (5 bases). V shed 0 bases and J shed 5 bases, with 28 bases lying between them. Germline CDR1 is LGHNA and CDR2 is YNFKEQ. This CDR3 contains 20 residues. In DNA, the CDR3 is TGTGCCAGCAGCCAAGATTCATTTTCGAATTTCGTGTGGGGGGTGTATGGCTACACCTTC. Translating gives CASSQDSFSNFVWGVYGYTF.

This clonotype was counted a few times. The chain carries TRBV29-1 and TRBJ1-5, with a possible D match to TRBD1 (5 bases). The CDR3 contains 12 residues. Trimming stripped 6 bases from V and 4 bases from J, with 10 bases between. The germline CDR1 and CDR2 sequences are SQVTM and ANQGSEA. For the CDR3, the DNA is TGCAGCGTCGGGGGAGCAAATCAGCCCCAGCATTTT. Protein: CSVGGANQPQHF.